This T cell receptor (beta chain) was sequenced in a study of regulatory T cells in long-lasting Graves disease. Time point specified: newly diagnosed GD, antithyroid drugs for less than 3 months. PBMC-extracted RNA yielded the TCR library. Arm-PCR with iRepertoire HTBI primers amplified the CDR3 regions for these TCR beta libraries. Via MiXCR, TCRdb re-called the multiplex PCR reads, giving one row per CDR3 protein. The table records fewer than 550,000 distinct CDR3 sequences, more than 15% of them present only once. This clonotype was found once. At one of its ends the junction is not consistent with the germline gene, which may arise from a read error. CDR1 SGHKS and CDR2 YYEKEE come from the germline V gene (reference sequence). The CDR3 sequence is 14 residues long. The same specimen was also included in a second study, on T cells in Graves' hyperthyroidism and ophthalmopathy. From that report: Median prediction lead before ophthalmopathy onset was roughly 6 months with the model.

The material was peripheral blood mononuclear cells (PBMCs), obtained at new diagnosis, from a patient treated with antithyroid drugs. This sequence joins TRBV5-5 and TRBJ1-5; 10 positions agree with TRBD1. The TCR originated in a woman aged 35-65 years with Graves disease. The CDR3 sequence is CVSSRQGASQPQHF. In nucleotides, the CDR3 is TGTGTCAGCAGCCGACAGGGGGCGAGTCAGCCCCAGCATTTT.